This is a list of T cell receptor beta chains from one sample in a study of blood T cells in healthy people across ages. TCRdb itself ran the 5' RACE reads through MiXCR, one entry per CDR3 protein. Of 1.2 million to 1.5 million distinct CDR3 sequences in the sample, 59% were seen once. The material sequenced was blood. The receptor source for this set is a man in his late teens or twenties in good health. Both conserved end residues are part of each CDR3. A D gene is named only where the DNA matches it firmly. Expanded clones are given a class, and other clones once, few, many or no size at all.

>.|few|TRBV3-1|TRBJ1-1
TGTGCCAGCAGCCAAGGAATTAGGTGGACTGAAGCTTTCTTT
CASSQGIRWTEAFF
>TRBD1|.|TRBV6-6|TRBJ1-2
TGTGCCAGCAGTTCCGCCGGGACAGGGGCCTACCCCTATGGCTACACCTTC
CASSSAGTGAYPYGYTF
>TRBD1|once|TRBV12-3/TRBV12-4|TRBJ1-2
TGTGCCAGCAGTTCCTCCGGGACAGGGGGCTATGGCTACACCTTC
CASSSSGTGGYGYTF
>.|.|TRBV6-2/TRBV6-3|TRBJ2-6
TGTGCCAGCACCCCATTGACAGCCTCTGGGGCCAACGTCCTGACTTTC
CASTPLTASGANVLTF
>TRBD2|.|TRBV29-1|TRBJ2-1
TGCAGCGTAATCAATCCGGGGGGGTCCTCCTACAATGAGCAGTTCTTC
CSVINPGGSSYNEQFF
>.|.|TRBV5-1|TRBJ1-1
TGCGCCAGCGCCCAGGCAGCAGGGAACACTGAAGCTTTCTTT
CASAQAAGNTEAFF
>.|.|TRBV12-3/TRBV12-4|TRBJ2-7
TGTGCCAGCAGTTCGGGAGTCCTTAGCGAGCAGTACTTC
CASSSGVLSEQYF
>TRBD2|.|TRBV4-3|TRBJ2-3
TGCGCCAGCAGCCAAGATCTGGCTAGCGGGGCGACAGATACGCAGTATTTT
CASSQDLASGATDTQYF
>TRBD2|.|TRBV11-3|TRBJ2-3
TGTGCCAGCAGCTCCCGGACTAGCGGGGGTAGCACAGATACGCAGTATTTT
CASSSRTSGGSTDTQYF
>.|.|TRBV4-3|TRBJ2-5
TGCGCCAGCAGCCAACTCAGGGGGGGAGAGACCCAGTACTTC
CASSQLRGGETQYF
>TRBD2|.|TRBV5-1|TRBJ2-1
TGCGCCAGCAGCTTGGCCAGGCGGGAGTTAGAGTTGTTCTTC
CASSLARRELELFF
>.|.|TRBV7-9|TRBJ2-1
TGTGCCAGCAGCGCGGCCGGGCTGATAAACAATGAGCAGTTCTTC
CASSAAGLINNEQFF
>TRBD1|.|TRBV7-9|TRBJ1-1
TGTGCCAGCAGCCCGACAGGGTCGTCTGAAGCTTTCTTT
CASSPTGSSEAFF
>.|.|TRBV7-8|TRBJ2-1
TGTGCCAGCAGCCCCAGTCGGGGGGCCTATGGTGAGCAGTTCTTC
CASSPSRGAYGEQFF
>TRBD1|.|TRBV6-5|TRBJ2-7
TGTGCCAGCAGTTTCACAGGGGCACGAGCCTCAAACTACGAGCAGTACTTC
CASSFTGARASNYEQYF
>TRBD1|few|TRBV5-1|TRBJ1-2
TGCGCCAGCAGCTCCACCGGACAGGGGGTTTATGGCTACACCTTC
CASSSTGQGVYGYTF
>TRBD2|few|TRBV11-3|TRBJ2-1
TGTGCCAGCAGCTTAGTAGCGGGAGGAACTGAGCAGTTCTTC
CASSLVAGGTEQFF
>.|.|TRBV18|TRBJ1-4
TGTGCCAGCTCACGAGGGGACCAGTTCGACGAAAAACTGTTTTTT
CASSRGDQFDEKLFF
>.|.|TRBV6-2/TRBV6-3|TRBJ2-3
TGTGCCAGCAGCCGGTTCGGTAGCGGAACAGATACGCAGTATTTT
CASSRFGSGTDTQYF
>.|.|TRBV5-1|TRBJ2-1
TGCGCCAGCCGGAATAGCTCCTACAATGAGCAGTTCTTC
CASRNSSYNEQFF
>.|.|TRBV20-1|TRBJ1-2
TGCAGTGCTTTATGGTCATATGGCTACACCTTC
CSALWSYGYTF
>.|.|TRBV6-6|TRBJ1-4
TGTGCCAGCAGTCTGCGACCCGAGCGGGTTAATGAAAAACTGTTTTTT
CASSLRPERVNEKLFF
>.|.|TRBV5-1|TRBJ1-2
TGCGCCAGCAGCTTGGATAGGGACGGAAACTATGGCTACACCTTC
CASSLDRDGNYGYTF
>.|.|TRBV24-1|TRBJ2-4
TGTTCGAGGCGGGGTTGGGGTCTAGCCAAAAACATTCAGTACTTC
CSRRGWGLAKNIQYF
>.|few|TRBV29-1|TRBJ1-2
TGCAGCGTTGAGGCGGCGGGCTATGGCTACACCTTC
CSVEAAGYGYTF
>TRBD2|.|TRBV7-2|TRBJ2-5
TGTGCCAGCTGCTCGACGACTAGCGGGAGGCTAGAGACCCAGTACTTC
CASCSTTSGRLETQYF
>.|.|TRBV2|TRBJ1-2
TGTGCCAGTCTAATACTGTTCTATGGCTACACCTTC
CASLILFYGYTF
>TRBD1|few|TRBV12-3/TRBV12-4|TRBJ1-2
TGTGCCAGCAGTACTCGGACAGGCTATGGCTACACCTTC
CASSTRTGYGYTF
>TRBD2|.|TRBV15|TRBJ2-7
TGTGCCACCAGCAGCCTAGCGGGACCCTACGAGCAGTACTTC
CATSSLAGPYEQYF
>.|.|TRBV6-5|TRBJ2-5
TGTGCCAGCATGGGGACGGAGACCCAGTACTTC
CASMGTETQYF
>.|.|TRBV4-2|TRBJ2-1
TGTGCCAGCAGCCAAGATCCCCGGCAATACAATGAGCAGTTCTTC
CASSQDPRQYNEQFF
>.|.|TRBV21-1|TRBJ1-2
TGTGCCAGCAGCAGCTTGACGGATTACTATGGCTACACCTTC
CASSSLTDYYGYTF
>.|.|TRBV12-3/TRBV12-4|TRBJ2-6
TGTGCCAGCAGCCGGGACAACTCTGGGGCCAACGTCCTGACTTTC
CASSRDNSGANVLTF
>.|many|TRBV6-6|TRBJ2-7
TGTGCCAGCACCACTGAGGGGGGGGTCGGCTACGAGCAGTACTTC
CASTTEGGVGYEQYF
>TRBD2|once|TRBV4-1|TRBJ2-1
TGCGCCAGCAGCCAAGAACGCCTAGCGGGCAGGAATGAGCAGTTCTTC
CASSQERLAGRNEQFF
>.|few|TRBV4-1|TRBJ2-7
TGCGCCAGCAGCCAAGCACAGGCGCAATCCTACGAGCAGTACTTC
CASSQAQAQSYEQYF
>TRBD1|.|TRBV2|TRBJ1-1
TGTGCCAGCAGTGGACAGGGGAGCCCTGAAGCTTTCTTT
CASSGQGSPEAFF
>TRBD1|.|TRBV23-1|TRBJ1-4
TGCGCCAGCAGCGGGACAGGGTCCCCTAATGAAAAACTGTTTTTT
CASSGTGSPNEKLFF
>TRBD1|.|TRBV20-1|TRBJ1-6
TGCAGTGCTAGAAGACAGGGGATGAGGACCCTCCACTTT
CSARRQGMRTLHF
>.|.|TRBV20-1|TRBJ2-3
TGCAGTGCTAGAACGGACTTAACGGGAGATACGCAGTATTTT
CSARTDLTGDTQYF
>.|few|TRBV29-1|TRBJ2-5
TGCAGCGTAAATAATGGGGAGACCCAGTACTTC
CSVNNGETQYF
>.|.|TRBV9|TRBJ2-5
TGTGCCAGCAGCGATGGGGGAGGTAACCAAGAGACCCAGTACTTC
CASSDGGGNQETQYF
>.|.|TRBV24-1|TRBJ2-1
TGTGCCACCAGTGACCCGGACTTAAATGAGCAGTTCTTC
CATSDPDLNEQFF
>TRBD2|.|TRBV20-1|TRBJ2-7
TGCAGTGCGGGTAGCGGGGGCTACGAGCAGTACTTC
CSAGSGGYEQYF
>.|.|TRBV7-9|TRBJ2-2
TGTGCCAGCAGCCGACCTGTGGGAGCGAACACCGGGGAGCTGTTTTTT
CASSRPVGANTGELFF
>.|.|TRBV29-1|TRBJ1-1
TGCAGCGTAATCGGACGGGGGGGCACTGAAGCTTTCTTT
CSVIGRGGTEAFF
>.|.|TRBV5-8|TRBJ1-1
TGTGCCAGCAGCTTTGCCCAGGGTTACACTGAAGCTTTCTTT
CASSFAQGYTEAFF
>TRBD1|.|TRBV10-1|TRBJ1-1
TGCGCCAGCAGTGTGGACAGGGGCGCTGAAGTTTTCTTT
CASSVDRGAEVFF
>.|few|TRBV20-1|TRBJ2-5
TGCAGTGCTAGAGATCCCGGCCACCCAGCCGGGACCCAGTACTTC
CSARDPGHPAGTQYF
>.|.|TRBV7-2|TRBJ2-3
TGTGCCAGCAGCCCCCGGGGTGGTACTAGCCGAATGGGAGATACGCAGTATTTT
CASSPRGGTSRMGDTQYF
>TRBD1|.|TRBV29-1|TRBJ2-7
TGCAGCGCTGCGACCAGGGGGTACTACGAGCAGTACTTC
CSAATRGYYEQYF
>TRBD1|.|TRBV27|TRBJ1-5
TGTGCCAGCAGTAGACAGGGTCATCAGCCCCAGCATTTT
CASSRQGHQPQHF
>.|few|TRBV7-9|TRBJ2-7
TGTGCCAGCAGCTCGGAAGGAAGGGATCCCTACGAGCAGTACTTC
CASSSEGRDPYEQYF